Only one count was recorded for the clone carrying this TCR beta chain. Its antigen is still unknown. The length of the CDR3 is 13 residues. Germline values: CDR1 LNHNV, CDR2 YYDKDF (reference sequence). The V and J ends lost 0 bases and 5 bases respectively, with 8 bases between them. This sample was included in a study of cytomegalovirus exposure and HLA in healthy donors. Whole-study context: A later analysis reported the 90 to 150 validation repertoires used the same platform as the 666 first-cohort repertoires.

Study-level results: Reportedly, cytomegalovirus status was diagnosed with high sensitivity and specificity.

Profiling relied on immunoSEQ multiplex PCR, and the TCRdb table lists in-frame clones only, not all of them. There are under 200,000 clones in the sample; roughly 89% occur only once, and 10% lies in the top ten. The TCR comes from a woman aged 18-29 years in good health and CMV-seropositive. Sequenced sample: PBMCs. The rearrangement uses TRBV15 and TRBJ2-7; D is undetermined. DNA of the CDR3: TGTGCCACCAGCAGAGATTTTTCGGACGAGCAGTACTTC. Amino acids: CATSRDFSDEQYF.